This record concerns one T cell receptor beta chain sequence. The CDR3 contains 15 residues. The germline V and J ends were trimmed by 2 bases and 6 bases, with 14 bases remaining between them. Germline CDR1 and CDR2: SGDLS and YYNGEE. The sample is drawn from a study of blood T cell repertoires in COVID-19. Background on the study: Researchers got acute and convalescent COVID-19 samples from the United States, Italy and Spain. PBMCs, B-cell-depleted T cells, or T cells provided the cDNA or gDNA that made up the material.

Per the original methods: Reference gene primer amplification yielded estimated nucleated cell counts. Sequencing was performed with immunoSEQ multiplex PCR; in TCRdb, only in-frame clones are kept and a portion is missing. V, J and clone size derive from that table, while D and trimming were established from the DNA sequence. Altogether roughly 200,000 clones are present, roughly 85% being singletons, with the ten largest covering roughly 9.8%. This chain uses TRBV9 with TRBJ2-2, with a weak D call TRBD2 (5 bases). The specimen was peripheral blood. This clonotype was obtained from a human donor with active or convalescent COVID-19. The donor label of this sample is uncertain. CDR3 sequence: CASSVSSFTAGELFF. CDR3 DNA sequence: TGTGCCAGCAGCGTTTCTAGCTTTACGGCCGGGGAGCTGTTTTTT.